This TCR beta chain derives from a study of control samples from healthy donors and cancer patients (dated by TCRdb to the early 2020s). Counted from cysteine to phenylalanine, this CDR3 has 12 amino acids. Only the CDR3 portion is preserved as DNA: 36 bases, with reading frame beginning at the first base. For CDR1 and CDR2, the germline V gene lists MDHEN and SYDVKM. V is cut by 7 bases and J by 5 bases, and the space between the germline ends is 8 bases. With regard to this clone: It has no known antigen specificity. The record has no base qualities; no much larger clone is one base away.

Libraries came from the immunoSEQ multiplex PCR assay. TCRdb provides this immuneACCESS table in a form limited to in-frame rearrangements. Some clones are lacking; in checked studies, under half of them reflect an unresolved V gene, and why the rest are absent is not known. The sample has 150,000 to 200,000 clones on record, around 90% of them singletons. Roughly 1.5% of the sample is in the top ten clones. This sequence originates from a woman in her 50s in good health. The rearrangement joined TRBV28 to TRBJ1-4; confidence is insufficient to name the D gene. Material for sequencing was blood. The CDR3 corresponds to CASNSKNEKLFF. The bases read TGTGCCAGCAACAGTAAGAATGAAAAACTGTTTTTT.